What follows describes a single T cell receptor beta chain. This sample is drawn from a study of T cells in Graves' hyperthyroidism and ophthalmopathy. From RNA transcripts, TCR beta CDR3 regions were amplified. In the first-round RT-PCR of the TCR CDR3, the HTBI primer set was used. TCRdb passed the multiplex PCR reads through MiXCR, listing each CDR3 protein once. The sample has under 350,000 distinct CDR3 sequences, 13% seen once. From germline, CDR1 is MNHEY and CDR2 SVGEGT. Trimming cost V 4 bases and J 9 bases, with 13 bases left between them. The CDR3 consists of 12 residues. This receptor was taken from a woman aged 30 to 39 with Graves' hyperthyroidism that later progressed to Graves' ophthalmopathy. The chain carries TRBV6-2 or TRBV6-3 and TRBJ2-7; tentatively, D is TRBD2 (5 bases). Input material: blood. The CDR3 is CASSSSSLAQYF. The CDR3 nucleotides are TGTGCCAGCAGTTCTAGCAGTTTGGCGCAGTACTTC.